A selection of T cell receptor beta chains follows, all from one sample in a study of cytomegalovirus exposure and HLA in healthy donors. Some clones are missing from TCRdb's copy, which holds only in-frame ones; the method was immunoSEQ multiplex PCR. The sample records more than 140,000 clones, about 89% being singletons. The sequenced material came from PBMCs. The origin of the receptors is a woman between 18 and 29 years old in good health and CMV-seropositive. The CDR3 runs from the conserved cysteine through the conserved F or W. A D gene is named only where the DNA matches it firmly.

CDR3 protein	CDR3 DNA	D gene	V gene	J gene
CASSGLAGRETQYF	TGTGCCAGCAGCGGACTAGCGGGAAGGGAGACCCAGTACTTC	TRBD2	TRBV6-5	TRBJ2-5
CASNQGNLGETQYF	TGTGCCAGCAACCAGGGAAACCTGGGAGAGACCCAGTACTTC	-	TRBV9	TRBJ2-5
CASSEGDRVSYEQYF	TGTGCCAGCAGTGAGGGGGACAGGGTAAGCTACGAGCAGTACTTC	TRBD1	TRBV25-1	TRBJ2-7
CASSLSDREELFF	TGTGCCAGCAGTTTATCGGACAGGGAGGAACTGTTTTTT	TRBD1	TRBV28	TRBJ1-4
CASSTGVSSYEQYF	TGTGCCAGTAGTACGGGGGTAAGCTCCTACGAGCAGTACTTC	-	TRBV19	TRBJ2-7
CAWSSRTGGTEAFF	TGTGCCTGGAGTTCCCGGACAGGGGGTACTGAAGCTTTCTTT	TRBD1	TRBV30	TRBJ1-1
CASSPMWGGQPQHF	TGTGCCAGCAGTCCTATGTGGGGAGGGCAGCCCCAGCATTTT	-	TRBV27	TRBJ1-5
CAIGLAGAEETQYF	TGTGCCATTGGACTAGCGGGAGCCGAAGAGACCCAGTACTTC	TRBD2	TRBV10-3	TRBJ2-5
CASGQYAGTSGYEQYF	TGTGCTAGTGGTCAATACGCCGGGACTAGCGGCTACGAGCAGTACTTC	TRBD2	TRBV12-5	TRBJ2-7
CASSLSSRYEQYF	TGTGCCAGCAGCCTAAGTAGCAGATACGAGCAGTACTTC	-	TRBV7-8	TRBJ2-7
CAISSGGNGGNTIYF	TGTGCCATCAGTTCGGGAGGAAACGGTGGAAACACCATATATTTT	-	TRBV10-3	TRBJ1-3
CASSPPFGGVFTGELFF	TGTGCCAGCTCACCACCATTCGGGGGAGTGTTCACCGGGGAGCTGTTTTTT	-	TRBV18	TRBJ2-2
CASSSVVTYEQYF	TGTGCCAGCAGCTCGGTGGTTACCTACGAGCAGTACTTC	-	TRBV7-9	TRBJ2-7
CASSGGRASGELFF	TGTGCCAGCAGTGGTGGGAGGGCCAGCGGGGAGCTGTTTTTT	TRBD2	TRBV28	TRBJ2-2
CASSPLLGGQTWTYGYTF	TGTGCCAGCAGCCCCTTACTGGGGGGGCAAACTTGGACCTATGGCTACACCTTC	-	TRBV27	TRBJ1-2
CSVGPGTSGSDIQYF	TGCAGCGTTGGACCCGGGACTAGCGGGAGTGACATTCAGTACTTC	TRBD2	TRBV29-1	TRBJ2-4
CASSHGQVYEQYF	TGTGCCAGCAGCCACGGACAGGTCTACGAGCAGTACTTC	TRBD1	TRBV6-6	TRBJ2-7
CATQDKVSNQPQHF	TGTGCCACCCAGGACAAGGTGAGCAATCAGCCCCAGCATTTT	-	TRBV6-6	TRBJ1-5
CASSDTRTVYNEQFF	TGTGCCAGCAGCGACACACGAACGGTTTACAATGAGCAGTTCTTC	-	TRBV11-2	TRBJ2-1
CASSIDRWEEQYF	TGTGCCAGTAGTATAGATCGGTGGGAGGAGCAGTACTTC	-	TRBV19	TRBJ2-7
CASTGLAGTRTGELFF	TGTGCCAGCACGGGACTAGCGGGGACGAGGACCGGGGAGCTGTTTTTT	TRBD2	TRBV25-1	TRBJ2-2
CATSSQRERSTGELFF	TGTGCCACCAGCAGTCAGCGGGAGAGAAGCACCGGGGAGCTGTTTTTT	TRBD2	TRBV15	TRBJ2-2
CSVEQNYGYTF	TGCAGCGTTGAACAGAACTATGGCTACACCTTC	-	TRBV29-1	TRBJ1-2